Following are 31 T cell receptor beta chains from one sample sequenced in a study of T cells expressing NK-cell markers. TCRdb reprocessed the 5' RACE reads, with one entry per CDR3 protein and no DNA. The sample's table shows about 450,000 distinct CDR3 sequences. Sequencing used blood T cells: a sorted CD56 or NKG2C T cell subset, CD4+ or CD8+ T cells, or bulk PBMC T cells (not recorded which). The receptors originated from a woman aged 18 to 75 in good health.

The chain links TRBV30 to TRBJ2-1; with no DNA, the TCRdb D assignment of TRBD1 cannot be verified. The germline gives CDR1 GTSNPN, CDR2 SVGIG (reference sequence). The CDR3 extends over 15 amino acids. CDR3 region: CAWGIGASSYNEQFF.

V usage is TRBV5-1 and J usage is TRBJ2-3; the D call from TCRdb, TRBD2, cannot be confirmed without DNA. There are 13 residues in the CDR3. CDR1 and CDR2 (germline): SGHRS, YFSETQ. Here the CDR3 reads CASNSGGTDTQYF.

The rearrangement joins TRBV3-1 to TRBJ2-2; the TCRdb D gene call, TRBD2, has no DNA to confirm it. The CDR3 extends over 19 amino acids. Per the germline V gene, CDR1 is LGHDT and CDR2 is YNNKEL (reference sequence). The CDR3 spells CASSQVSYGGGPDTGELFF. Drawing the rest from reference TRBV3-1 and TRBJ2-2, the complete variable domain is DTAVSQTPKYLVTQMGNDKSIKCEQNLGHDTMYWYKQDSKKFLKIMFSYNNKELIINETVPNRFSPKSPDKAHLNLHINSLELGDSAVYFCASSQVSYGGGPDTGELFFGEGSRLTVL.

This chain's CDR3 is CASSLVGGGNEKLFF. The chain couples TRBV12-3 or TRBV12-4 to TRBJ1-4. The CDR3 covers 15 residues.

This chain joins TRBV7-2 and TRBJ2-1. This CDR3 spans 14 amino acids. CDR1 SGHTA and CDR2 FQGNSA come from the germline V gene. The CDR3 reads CASSLALPRNEQFF.

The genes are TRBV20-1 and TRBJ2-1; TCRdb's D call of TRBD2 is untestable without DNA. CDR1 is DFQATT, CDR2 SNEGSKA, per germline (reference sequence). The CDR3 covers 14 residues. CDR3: CSAPRGLVEHEQFF.

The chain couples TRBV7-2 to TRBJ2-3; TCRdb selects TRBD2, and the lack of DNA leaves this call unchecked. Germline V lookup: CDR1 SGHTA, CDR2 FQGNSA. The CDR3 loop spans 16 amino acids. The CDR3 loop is CASSYGTSGSSDTQYF.

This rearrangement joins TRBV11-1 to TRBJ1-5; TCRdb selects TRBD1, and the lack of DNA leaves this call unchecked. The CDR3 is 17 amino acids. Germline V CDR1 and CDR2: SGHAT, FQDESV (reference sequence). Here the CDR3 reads CASSSGPAGKSNQPQHF.

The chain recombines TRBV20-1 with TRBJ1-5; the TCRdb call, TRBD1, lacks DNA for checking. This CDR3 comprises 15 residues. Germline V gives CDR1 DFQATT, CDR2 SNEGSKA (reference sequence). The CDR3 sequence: CSARATDRANQPQHF.

CDR3: CSAGQSSYEQYF. This chain links TRBV20-1 with TRBJ2-7; TCRdb picks TRBD1, but there is no DNA to check that call. The V gene's germline CDR1 is DFQATT and CDR2 SNEGSKA (reference sequence). The CDR3 totals 12 residues.

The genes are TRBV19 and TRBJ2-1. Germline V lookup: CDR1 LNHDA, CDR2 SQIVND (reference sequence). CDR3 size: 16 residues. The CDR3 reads CASSIPDRGSYNEQFF.

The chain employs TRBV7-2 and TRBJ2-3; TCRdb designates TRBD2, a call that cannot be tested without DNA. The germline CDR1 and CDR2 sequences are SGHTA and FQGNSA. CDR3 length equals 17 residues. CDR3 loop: CASSTTSLAGVRDTQYF.

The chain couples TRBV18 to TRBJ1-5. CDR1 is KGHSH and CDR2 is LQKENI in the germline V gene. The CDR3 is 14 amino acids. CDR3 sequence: CASSPLHSNQPQHF.

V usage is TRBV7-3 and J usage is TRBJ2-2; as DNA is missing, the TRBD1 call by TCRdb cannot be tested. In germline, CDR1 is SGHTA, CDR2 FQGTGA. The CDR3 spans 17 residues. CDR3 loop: CASSLFGGQLNTGELFF.

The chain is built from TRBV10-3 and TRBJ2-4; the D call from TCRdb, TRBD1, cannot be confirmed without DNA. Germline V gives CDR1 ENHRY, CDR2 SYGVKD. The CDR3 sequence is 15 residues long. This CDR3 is CAISESGPRGNIQYF.

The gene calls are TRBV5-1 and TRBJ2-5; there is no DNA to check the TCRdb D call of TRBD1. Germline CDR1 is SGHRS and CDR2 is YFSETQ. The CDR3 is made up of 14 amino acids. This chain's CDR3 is CASSFRDPQETQYF.

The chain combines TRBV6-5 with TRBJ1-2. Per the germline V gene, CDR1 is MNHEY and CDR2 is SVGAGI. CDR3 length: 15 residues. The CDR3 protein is CASSYALSDNYGYTF.

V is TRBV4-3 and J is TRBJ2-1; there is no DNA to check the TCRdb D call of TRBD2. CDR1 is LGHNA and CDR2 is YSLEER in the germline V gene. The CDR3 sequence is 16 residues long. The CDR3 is CASSRVTSGGANEQFF.

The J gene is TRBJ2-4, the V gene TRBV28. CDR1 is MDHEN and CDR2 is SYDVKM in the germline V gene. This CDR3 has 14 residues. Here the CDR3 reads CASSFEVVKNIQYF.

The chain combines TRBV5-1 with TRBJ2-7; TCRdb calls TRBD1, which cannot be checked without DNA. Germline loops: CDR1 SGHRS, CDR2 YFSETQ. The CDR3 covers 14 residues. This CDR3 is CASSLGWGAPEQYF.

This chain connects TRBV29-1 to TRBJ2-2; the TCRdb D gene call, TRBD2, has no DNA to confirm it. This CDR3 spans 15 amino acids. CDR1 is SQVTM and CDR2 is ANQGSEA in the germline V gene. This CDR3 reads CSVEASGPNTGELFF.

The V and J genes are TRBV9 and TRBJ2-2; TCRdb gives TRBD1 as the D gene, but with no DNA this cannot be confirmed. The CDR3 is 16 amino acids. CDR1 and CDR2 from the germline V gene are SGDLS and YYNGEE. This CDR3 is CASSVADQGNTGELFF.

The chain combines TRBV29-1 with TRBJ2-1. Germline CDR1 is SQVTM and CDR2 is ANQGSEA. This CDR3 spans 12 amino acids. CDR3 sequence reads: CSVEARGNEQFF.

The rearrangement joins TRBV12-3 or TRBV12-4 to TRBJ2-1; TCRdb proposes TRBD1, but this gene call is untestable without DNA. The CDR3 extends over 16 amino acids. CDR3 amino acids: CASLWGGFNQVDEQFF.

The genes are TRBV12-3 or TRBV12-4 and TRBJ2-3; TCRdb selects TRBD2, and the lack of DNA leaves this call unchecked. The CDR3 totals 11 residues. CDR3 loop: CASTRADTQYF.

The CDR3 reads CASSPRGGQPQHF. The gene calls are TRBV27 and TRBJ1-5; the D call from TCRdb, TRBD1, cannot be confirmed without DNA. The CDR3 contains 13 residues. The germline gives CDR1 MNHEY, CDR2 SMNVEV (reference sequence).

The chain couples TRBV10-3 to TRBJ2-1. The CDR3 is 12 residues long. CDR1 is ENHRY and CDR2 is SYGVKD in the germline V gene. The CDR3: CAISVQEHEQFF.

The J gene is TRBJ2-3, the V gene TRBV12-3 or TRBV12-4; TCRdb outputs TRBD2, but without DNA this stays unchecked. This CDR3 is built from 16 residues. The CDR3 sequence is CASLWSSGASADTQYF.

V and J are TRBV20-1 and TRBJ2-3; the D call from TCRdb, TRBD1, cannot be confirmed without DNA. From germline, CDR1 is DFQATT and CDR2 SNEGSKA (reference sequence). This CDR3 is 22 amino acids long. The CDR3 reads CSAPPAFPGTGSGGGEADTQYF.

CDR3 sequence: CASSPRPGGGSYETQYF. The chain uses TRBV4-3 and TRBJ2-5; TCRdb picks TRBD1, but there is no DNA to check that call. Germline-derived CDR1 and CDR2 are LGHNA and YSLEER. CDR3 length: 17 amino acids.

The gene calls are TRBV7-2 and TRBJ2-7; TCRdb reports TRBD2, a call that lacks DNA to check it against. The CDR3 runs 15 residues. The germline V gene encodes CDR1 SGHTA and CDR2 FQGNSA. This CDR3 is CASSGPGLAGYEQYF.